The sequence of this T cell receptor beta chain was determined in a study of shared clonotypes between healthy human individuals. Overall study context: A donor's plate count was three for CD4 naive and three for CD4 memory; CD8 naive had two and CD8 memory one. Study-level results: Read depth was anticipated to influence clonotype sharing among donors. Compared with memory subsets, naive subsets generally had larger estimated richness.

A word on this clone: The target antigen is unknown.

Healthy HIV-negative adults without recent acute infections or vaccinations served as donors. Germline V gene lookup returns CDR1 SEHNR and CDR2 FQNEAQ (reference sequence). Between the trimmed V and J ends, which lost 8 bases and 4 bases, there was a span of 6 bases. This CDR3 has 11 residues. This table comes from immunoSEQ multiplex PCR, and its TCRdb copy is limited to in-frame clones, with some not included. The table lists over a million clones, about 75% of them singletons. This TCR was recovered from a man between 18 and 35 years old in good health. This sequence joins TRBV7-9 and TRBJ2-1; D not resolved. The sequencing sample was made of memory CD4+ T cells sorted from blood. Subset indicated: CD45RA-negative fraction. CDR3 residues: CASVRYNEQFF. In DNA form, the CDR3 reads TGTGCCAGCGTCCGTTACAATGAGCAGTTCTTC.